Listed here are 9 T cell receptor beta chains from one sample, sequenced in a study of cytomegalovirus exposure and HLA in healthy donors. Primers for the PCR totalled 60 Vbeta and 13 Jbeta. Sequencing was performed with immunoSEQ multiplex PCR; in TCRdb, only in-frame clones are kept and a portion is missing. The data hold about 94,000 clones, with about 80% observed a single time. Sequencing input: PBMCs. These TCRs come from a man aged 40-49 years in good health and CMV-seropositive.

The genes are TRBV7-2 and TRBJ1-3; D is unresolved. Germline CDR1 reads SGHTA; CDR2 reads FQGNSA. V lost 2 bases and J lost 4, with 12 bases in between. CDR3 length: 15 amino acids. The CDR3 sequence is CASSLLSGAGNTIYF. CDR3 DNA: TGTGCCAGCAGCTTATTATCGGGAGCGGGAAACACCATATATTTT.

This sequence joins TRBV2 and TRBJ1-2; TRBD1 matches 7 bases. Germline assignment: CDR1 SNHLY and CDR2 FYNNEI. The CDR3 contains 13 residues. J lost 2 bases, V lost 6 bases, and 3 bases had no gene match. The CDR3 here is CASSVTGNYGYTF. The CDR3 nucleotides read TGTGCCAGCAGCGTGACAGGGAACTATGGCTACACCTTC.

The chain carries TRBV28 and TRBJ2-5; 15 bases line up with TRBD2. The germline V gene has CDR1 MDHEN and CDR2 SYDVKM. V was clipped by 3 bases and J by 4 bases; unmatched bases: 3. This CDR3 contains 16 residues. In DNA form, the CDR3 reads TGTGCCAGCAGTTTCGGACTAGCGGGGGGGCTAGAGACCCAGTACTTC. It translates to CASSFGLAGGLETQYF. The whole variable domain, remainder taken from reference TRBV28 and TRBJ2-5, is DVKVTQSSRYLVKRTGEKVFLECVQDMDHENMFWYRQDPGLGLRLIYFSYDVKMKEKGDIPEGYSVSREKKERFSLILESASTNQTSMYLCASSFGLAGGLETQYFGPGTRLLVL.

This clone occurred a few times. The chain joins TRBV19 to TRBJ1-3; D not certain. This CDR3 contains 14 residues. V was shortened by 2 bases and J by 0 bases, with 5 bases between the two germline ends. CDR1 LNHDA and CDR2 SQIVND come from the germline V gene (reference sequence). The CDR3 loop is CASSINFSGNTIYF. In DNA form, the CDR3 reads TGTGCCAGTAGTATAAACTTCTCTGGAAACACCATATATTTT.

The rearrangement joins TRBV7-9 to TRBJ2-3; 9 bases align to TRBD2. Per the germline V gene, CDR1 is SEHNR and CDR2 is FQNEAQ (reference sequence). Germline trimming cut 6 bases from V and 4 bases from J; bases unmatched to any gene: 8. The CDR3 totals 15 residues. CDR3 nucleotides: TGTGCCAGCAGTCCTCTAGCGGGGAAGGCAGATACGCAGTATTTT. It is translated as CASSPLAGKADTQYF.

This sequence joins TRBV28 and TRBJ1-4; D is unresolved. Trimming shortened V by 5 bases and J by 0 bases, and 4 bases separated the two germline ends. The V gene's germline CDR1 is MDHEN and CDR2 SYDVKM. The CDR3 is made up of 13 amino acids. The CDR3 region is CASSIATNEKLFF. The CDR3, as DNA: TGTGCCAGCAGTATCGCAACTAATGAAAAACTGTTTTTT.

The chain recombines TRBV29-1 with TRBJ1-2, with 10 bases matching TRBD1. CDR3 length: 14 amino acids. CDR1 and CDR2 from the germline V gene are SQVTM and ANQGSEA. V shed 7 bases, J shed 3 bases, and the junction held 8 bases outside the gene matches. The CDR3 DNA reads as TGCAGCGCTACCGGGACAGGGGCCTACTATGGCTACACCTTC. The encoded protein is CSATGTGAYYGYTF.

The chain couples TRBV27 to TRBJ1-5; D is unclear. The CDR3 contains 15 residues. Germline CDR1 MNHEY, CDR2 SMNVEV (reference sequence). V lost 2 bases and J lost 1, with 9 bases in between. The CDR3 protein is CASSLGDSSNQPQHF. The CDR3 region has the DNA TGTGCCAGCAGTTTAGGAGACTCGAGCAATCAGCCCCAGCATTTT.

The chain links TRBV28 to TRBJ2-5; maybe TRBD1 (6 bases). Germline V gene data show CDR1 as MDHEN and CDR2 as SYDVKM. This CDR3 is built from 11 residues. The ends were cut back, 10 bases at V and 6 bases at J, with 12 bases in the middle. The CDR3 coding sequence is TGTGCCACCAGGACAGAAAAGACCCAGTACTTC. Protein product: CATRTEKTQYF. The complete variable domain, with remaining parts taken from reference TRBV28 and TRBJ2-5, reads DVKVTQSSRYLVKRTGEKVFLECVQDMDHENMFWYRQDPGLGLRLIYFSYDVKMKEKGDIPEGYSVSREKKERFSLILESASTNQTSMYLCATRTEKTQYFGPGTRLLVL.